The rows below give T cell receptor beta chains drawn from one sample of a study of shared clonotypes between healthy human individuals. Using immunoSEQ multiplex PCR, the repertoire was profiled, and TCRdb retains in-frame clones only, with some absent. Of about 79,000 clones in the sample, around 57% are singletons; the top ten hold over 50%. Sequencing was carried out using memory CD8+ T cells sorted from blood. Receptors were obtained from a man aged 25 to 40 in good health. CDR3s include the opening cysteine and the closing phenylalanine or tryptophan. A D gene is named only where the DNA matches it firmly. Clone size is not always given. Where it is, it says once, few, many or a class for expanded clones.

J gene	D gene	clone size	V gene	CDR3 protein	CDR3 DNA
TRBJ2-7	TRBD2	once	TRBV7-9	CASSLEAGGPYEQYF	TGTGCCAGCAGCTTAGAGGCGGGAGGGCCGTACGAGCAGTACTTC
TRBJ2-4	NA	NA	TRBV2	CASVRGGGENIQYF	TGTGCCAGCGTGAGGGGGGGCGGCGAAAACATTCAGTACTTC
TRBJ2-7	TRBD2	NA	TRBV7-8	CASSSRTSGGIDEQYF	TGTGCCAGCAGCTCCCGGACTAGCGGGGGGATCGACGAGCAGTACTTC
TRBJ2-7	NA	NA	TRBV29-1	CSVGNWSGYEQYF	TGCAGCGTTGGGAATTGGTCAGGATACGAGCAGTACTTC
TRBJ2-4	NA	once	TRBV11-2	CASRTARRGPLAKNIQYF	TGTGCCAGCAGGACAGCTCGGAGGGGCCCATTAGCCAAAAACATTCAGTACTTC
TRBJ2-5	NA	many	TRBV14	CASSQDIAGFRETQYF	TGTGCCAGCAGCCAAGATATCGCCGGGTTTCGAGAGACCCAGTACTTC
TRBJ2-7	TRBD2	NA	TRBV9	CASSVSGQAYEQYF	TGTGCCAGCAGCGTTAGCGGGCAAGCCTACGAGCAGTACTTC
TRBJ2-7	TRBD1	NA	TRBV28	CASSLRQGLYEQYF	TGTGCCAGCAGCCTCCGACAGGGGCTCTACGAGCAGTACTTC
TRBJ2-2	NA	NA	TRBV19	CASSIGLTNPYSGELFF	TGTGCCAGTAGTATCGGACTGACGAACCCCTATTCCGGGGAGCTGTTTTTT
TRBJ2-3	NA	NA	TRBV9	CASSVQGDTQYF	TGTGCCAGCAGCGTACAGGGAGATACGCAGTATTTT
TRBJ1-2	TRBD1	few	TRBV6-1	CASSLGRTGDYGYTF	TGTGCCAGCAGCCTCGGTCGGACAGGGGACTATGGCTACACCTTC
TRBJ2-6	TRBD2	NA	TRBV5-1	CASSLQAGGGSGVPGANVLTF	TGCGCCAGCAGCTTGCAGGCTGGTGGCGGGAGTGGGGTCCCTGGGGCCAACGTCCTGACTTTC
TRBJ1-2	NA	once	TRBV7-9	CASSTSYGYTF	TGTGCCAGCAGCACCAGCTATGGCTACACCTTC
TRBJ1-4	TRBD1	few	TRBV28	CATNPRDSEYDATNEKLFF	TGTGCCACAAACCCCCGGGACAGCGAGTACGATGCAACTAATGAAAAACTGTTTTTT
TRBJ2-3	NA	few	TRBV12-5	CASALLSTDTQYF	TGTGCTAGCGCCCTCCTTAGCACAGATACGCAGTATTTT
TRBJ2-7	NA	once	TRBV4-1	CASSQDPGISSYEQYF	TGCGCCAGCAGCCAAGACCCGGGGATCAGCTCCTACGAGCAGTACTTC
TRBJ1-1	NA	NA	TRBV7-9	CAVREATEAFF	TGTGCCGTTAGGGAAGCTACTGAAGCTTTCTTT
TRBJ2-7	NA	NA	TRBV5-5	CASSLGPLSYEQYF	TGTGCCAGCAGCTTGGGGCCGCTGTCCTACGAGCAGTACTTC
TRBJ2-7	TRBD1	once	TRBV5-1	CASSLSSGQGYEQYF	TGCGCCAGCAGCTTGTCATCCGGACAGGGCTACGAGCAGTACTTC
TRBJ1-2	NA	NA	TRBV4-1	CASSQDLATVYGYTF	TGCGCCAGCAGCCAAGATCTAGCGACAGTCTATGGCTACACCTTC
TRBJ2-1	NA	NA	TRBV7-2	CASSLASRIDEQFF	TGTGCCAGCAGCTTAGCTAGTAGGATAGATGAGCAGTTCTTC
TRBJ2-1	NA	few	TRBV11-2	CASSLVGGGVPNEQFF	TGTGCCAGCAGCTTAGTAGGGGGAGGAGTTCCGAATGAGCAGTTCTTC
TRBJ2-7	NA	NA	TRBV7-9	CASSLTGTNYEQYF	TGTGCCAGCAGCTTAACTGGGACAAACTACGAGCAGTACTTC
TRBJ2-7	NA	NA	TRBV5-8	CASSLGPLRSSYEQYF	TGTGCCAGCAGCTTGGGACCGCTGAGGAGCTCCTACGAGCAGTACTTC
TRBJ1-1	NA	few	TRBV19	CASNTRGNTEAFF	TGTGCCAGTAATACCAGGGGGAACACTGAAGCTTTCTTT
TRBJ1-4	NA	few	TRBV28	CASTYLGTTPQEKLFF	TGTGCCAGCACTTACCTGGGGACAACCCCCCAAGAAAAACTGTTTTTT
TRBJ1-1	NA	NA	TRBV5-1	CASRGPNTEAFF	TGCGCCAGCAGGGGCCCGAACACTGAAGCTTTCTTT
TRBJ1-5	NA	many	TRBV4-3	CASSQDRYSNQPQHF	TGCGCCAGCAGCCAAGACCGGTATAGCAATCAGCCCCAGCATTTT
TRBJ2-7	NA	NA	TRBV6-1	CASSEIAIYEQYF	TGTGCCAGCAGTGAAATAGCGATCTACGAGCAGTACTTC
TRBJ2-3	TRBD2	NA	TRBV27	CASSLAGADTQYF	TGTGCCAGCAGTCTAGCGGGAGCAGATACGCAGTATTTT
TRBJ2-1	TRBD2	NA	TRBV27	CASSLGGGRQYNEQFF	TGTGCCAGCAGTCTAGGCGGCGGGAGACAGTACAATGAGCAGTTCTTC